Presented here are 6 T cell receptor beta chains from one specimen sequenced in a study of blood T cell repertoires in COVID-19 (TCRdb year 2020). The library was produced with the immunoSEQ multiplex PCR assay. This is the immuneACCESS table as TCRdb keeps it, with only in-frame sequences that have V and J called. A part of the clones is gone; compared with another copy, unresolved V genes explain less than half, and the rest is unexplained. This sample is represented by some 120,000 clones; about nine tenths of them were singletons. In total, the top ten clones hold 3.5% to 5.5% of the sample. The sample taken for sequencing was peripheral blood. The origin of the receptors is a man aged 35 to 55 with acute or convalescent COVID-19.

The V call is TRBV30, the J call TRBJ1-2, with TRBD1 identical over 10 bases. V trimming: 2 bases; J trimming: 5 bases; junction bases outside the gene matches: 8. This CDR3 spans 15 amino acids. Germline V gene sequence: CDR1 GTSNPN, CDR2 SVGIG (reference sequence). The CDR3, as DNA: TGTGCCTGGAGTCCCAAGACAGGGGGCGCATATGGCTACACCTTC. Translated: CAWSPKTGGAYGYTF.

To note about this clone: At the DNA level, this CDR3 is encoded by other sequences in the same sample as well. The chain employs TRBV2 and TRBJ2-3; D not certain. This CDR3 comprises 12 residues. The V and J ends lost 8 bases and 4 bases respectively, with 10 bases between them. Germline V lookup: CDR1 SNHLY, CDR2 FYNNEI. In DNA form, the CDR3 reads TGTGCCAGCTCCCCGCTAGCAGATACGCAGTATTTT. Its protein product is CASSPLADTQYF.

The chain has TRBV5-4 and TRBJ1-4, with 8 bases aligning to TRBD1. Germline CDR1 and CDR2: SGHNT and YYREEE (reference sequence). The CDR3 has 14 amino acids. V was pared by 4 bases and J by 2 bases, with 1 base of the junction left unmatched. The CDR3 nucleotides read TGTGCCAGCAGCCGACAGGGGACTAATGAAAAACTGTTTTTT. It translates to CASSRQGTNEKLFF. Filled out from reference TRBV5-4 and TRBJ1-4, the complete variable domain reads ETGVTQSPTHLIKTRGQQVTLRCSSQSGHNTVSWYQQALGQGPQFIFQYYREEENGRGNFPPRFSGLQFPNYSSELNVNALELDDSALYLCASSRQGTNEKLFFGSGTQLSVL.

V usage is TRBV30 and J usage is TRBJ2-7; 7 bases fit TRBD1. V lost 2 bases to trimming and J lost 0 bases; unmatched junction nucleotides: 16. The CDR3 spans 18 residues. Looked up from germline, CDR1 is GTSNPN and CDR2 is SVGIG (reference sequence). DNA for the CDR3: TGTGCCTGGAGTCGTCGAACTGGGACAGACTTAAACTCCTACGAGCAGTACTTC. This sequence encodes CAWSRRTGTDLNSYEQYF.

The rearrangement links TRBV30 to TRBJ1-5, with a weak D call TRBD1 (5 bases). The CDR3 runs to 14 residues. In germline, CDR1 is GTSNPN, CDR2 SVGIG (reference sequence). V was clipped by 5 bases and J by 6 bases, with 17 bases between them. The DNA for the CDR3 is TGTGCCTGGTGGGGCGGGGGGGAGGGTCAGCCCCAGCATTTT. This codes for CAWWGGGEGQPQHF. Full variable domain (missing parts from reference TRBV30 and TRBJ1-5): SQTIHQWPATLVQPVGSPLSLECTVEGTSNPNLYWYRQAAGRGLQLLFYSVGIGQISSEVPQNLSASRPQDRQFILSSKKLLLSDSGFYLCAWWGGGEGQPQHFGDGTRLSIL.

The DNA of the CDR3 is TGTGCCACCAGTGACCCGACAGGGCCTGAGCAGTTCTTC. It codes for CATSDPTGPEQFF. The chain uses TRBV24-1 and TRBJ2-1; 7 positions agree with TRBD1. This CDR3 has 13 residues. Germline assignment: CDR1 KGHDR and CDR2 SFDVKD. The ends lost 4 bases at V and 9 bases at J; junction bases unmatched: 5.